This T cell receptor beta chain appears in the sequencing data of a study of CD8+ T cells in alopecia areata. Study-level information: Tofacitinib treatment spanned 6 to 18 months, with 6 months off drug afterward.

Note on this clone: Antigen specificity is unknown.

Broader study findings: Alopecia totalis/universalis scalp especially showed more expanded CD8+ clones than normal scalp. Scalp sample sequencing also detects resident alphabeta T cells of normal skin.

Peripheral blood samples and lesional scalp punch biopsies were obtained from alopecia areata patients. Reverse transcribed after extraction, RNA yielded cDNA as the sequencing template. Libraries were prepared by immunoSEQ multiplex PCR; TCRdb keeps only in-frame clonotypes and omits some of them. The table includes about 150,000 clones, roughly 61% detected once. The CDR3 runs 16 residues. V was trimmed by 5 bases and J by 10 bases, leaving 21 bases between them. Germline lookup yields CDR1 MNHNS and CDR2 SASEGT. The rearrangement uses TRBV6-1 and TRBJ1-6; tentatively, D is TRBD1 (5 bases). The clonotype comes from a human donor with alopecia areata. The sample here was CD4+ T cells sorted from blood, taken at week 0. CDR3 bases: TGTGCCAGCAGTAAAGGGCCGCTAGGACAAGCCTCACCCCTCCACTTT. It translates to CASSKGPLGQASPLHF.